This passage covers 27 T cell receptor beta chains from one sample sequenced in a study of CD8 T cells in Susac syndrome (dated by TCRdb to the late 2010s). Receptor libraries were prepared by the immunoSEQ multiplex PCR assay. RNA was extracted with the RNeasy kit and about 0.45 to 1 ug was reverse transcribed using random hexamers. TCRdb passed the public sequencing reads through fastp at Q25 and MiXCR, retaining productive beta sequences. A single entry per CDR3 protein holds the most common genes and DNA from its merged rows. This sample lists about 130,000 distinct CDR3 sequences; 90% to 95% were detected once. Clones ranked in the top ten supply 0.085% to 0.09% of the sample. The source material was CD4+ T cells from PBMCs. The source of these receptors is a human donor in good health.

V gene TRBV3-1 combines with J gene TRBJ1-1, with a tentative D call TRBD1 (6 bases). V was cut by 3 bases and J by 5 bases, with 10 bases left in between. Germline V gene sequence: CDR1 LGHDT, CDR2 YNNKEL (reference sequence). This CDR3 has 13 amino acids. CDR3 bases: TGTGCCAGCAGCCAGGGGGCAAGGACTGAAGCTTTCTTT. This codes for CASSQGARTEAFF.

Written as DNA, the CDR3 is TGTGCCAGTGGGGGGGGTATAGCAGAGACCCAGTACTTC. Translation: CASGGGIAETQYF. The chain is built from TRBV9 and TRBJ2-5, with 7 positions matching TRBD2. Trimming removed 8 bases from V and 4 bases from J; junction bases left unmatched: 8. The CDR3 spans 13 residues. CDR1 is SGDLS, CDR2 YYNGEE, per germline.

This clonotype was detected only a few times. The chain employs TRBV7-2 and TRBJ2-7; D remains ambiguous. This CDR3 is 12 amino acids long. CDR1 and CDR2 from the germline V gene are SGHTA and FQGNSA. Trimming left V 0 bases short and J 2 bases short, with 2 bases between. CDR3 protein: CASSLAAYEQYF. Written as DNA, the CDR3 is TGTGCCAGCAGCTTAGCCGCCTACGAGCAGTACTTC.

V gene TRBV7-2 combines with J gene TRBJ2-5; the D call may be TRBD1 or TRBD2 (6 bases each). V was trimmed by 1 base and J by 1 base, leaving 19 bases between them. CDR1 is SGHTA and CDR2 is FQGNSA in the germline V gene. The CDR3 is 18 residues long. Here the CDR3 reads CASSLVGGPGRVQETQYF. CDR3 sequence (DNA): TGTGCCAGCAGCTTAGTGGGGGGCCCTGGGCGCGTCCAAGAGACCCAGTACTTC. The whole variable domain, remainder taken from reference TRBV7-2 and TRBJ2-5, is GAGVSQSPSNKVTEKGKDVELRCDPISGHTALYWYRQSLGQGLEFLIYFQGNSAPDKSGLPSDRFSAERTGGSVSTLTIQRTQQEDSAVYLCASSLVGGPGRVQETQYFGPGTRLLVL.

J is TRBJ2-2 and V is TRBV12-3 or TRBV12-4, with a possible D match to TRBD2 (5 bases). The CDR3 totals 14 residues. V was clipped by 0 bases and J by 8 bases, with 10 bases between them. The CDR3 loop is CASSLAGARGELFF. The CDR3 DNA is TGTGCCAGCAGTTTAGCGGGAGCCAGGGGGGAGCTGTTTTTT.

The V gene is TRBV20-1, the J gene TRBJ2-7, with 11 positions matching TRBD2. J gave up 4 bases and V 5 bases, and 7 bases lay outside the gene matches. CDR3 size: 14 residues. Germline V gene data show CDR1 as DFQATT and CDR2 as SNEGSKA (reference sequence). CDR3: CSAGTSGVNYEQYF. The CDR3 nucleotides are TGCAGTGCTGGGACTAGCGGAGTGAATTACGAGCAGTACTTC.

The J gene is TRBJ2-1, the V gene TRBV7-2, with 8 bases lining up with TRBD2. Germline CDR1 is SGHTA and CDR2 is FQGNSA. There are 14 residues in the CDR3. The trim removed 8 bases at V and 2 bases at J, leaving 5 bases unmatched. The CDR3, as DNA: TGTGCCAGCGATAGCGGGAAGGCCTACAATGAGCAGTTCTTC. This translates into CASDSGKAYNEQFF.

J is TRBJ2-5 and V is TRBV29-1; TRBD1 might be the D (6 bases). Germline assignment: CDR1 SQVTM and CDR2 ANQGSEA. CDR3 size: 13 residues. Trimming removed 2 bases from V and 1 base from J, with 8 bases in between. CDR3 coding DNA: TGCAGCGTTGAACCAGGGGCCCAAGAGACCCAGTACTTC. Amino acid sequence: CSVEPGAQETQYF.

This clonotype was seen more than once but under ten times. The V call is TRBV28, the J call TRBJ2-1; TRBD2 matches at 9 bases. V was pared by 7 bases and J by 4 bases, with 5 bases of the junction left unmatched. Germline CDR1 MDHEN, CDR2 SYDVKM. The CDR3 is 14 residues long. CDR3 bases: TGTGCCAGCAAAGCGGGAGGCCCATACAATGAGCAGTTCTTC. It encodes CASKAGGPYNEQFF.

This chain uses TRBV5-1 with TRBJ2-6; D is possibly TRBD1 (6 bases). CDR1 is SGHRS and CDR2 is YFSETQ in the germline V gene. The CDR3 sequence is 18 residues long. The V and J ends lost 7 bases and 0 bases respectively, with 20 bases between them. The CDR3 loop reads CASSPGAVIFSGANVLTF. The CDR3 coding sequence is TGCGCCAGCTCCCCAGGGGCGGTTATTTTCTCTGGGGCCAACGTCCTGACTTTC.

The chain employs TRBV2 and TRBJ2-1; 12 bases match TRBD2. The germline V gene has CDR1 SNHLY and CDR2 FYNNEI. V shed 4 bases and J 5 bases; nucleotides not matched to a gene: 6. The CDR3 consists of 16 residues. The CDR3 region is CASSVRGLAGHNEQFF. In DNA form, the CDR3 reads TGTGCCAGCAGTGTGCGTGGACTAGCGGGGCACAATGAGCAGTTCTTC.

This chain links TRBV20-1 with TRBJ1-5; the D is unclear. CDR3 length: 14 amino acids. The V end lost 3 bases, the J end lost 0 bases, and 9 bases lay between the germline ends. Germline CDR1 is DFQATT and CDR2 is SNEGSKA (reference sequence). The CDR3 is CSARGMSSNQPQHF. DNA of the CDR3: TGCAGTGCTAGGGGTATGTCTAGCAATCAGCCCCAGCATTTT.

This sequence joins TRBV6-2 or TRBV6-3 and TRBJ1-5; no reliable D call. CDR1 MNHEY and CDR2 SVGEGT come from the germline V gene. Trimming removed 5 bases at V and 1 base at J, with 6 bases between. The CDR3 covers 13 residues. The CDR3 DNA reads TGTGCCAGCAGTCGCGGAAGCAATCAGCCCCAGCATTTT. Its protein product is CASSRGSNQPQHF.

The chain carries TRBV9 and TRBJ2-5; tentatively, D is TRBD2 (6 bases). This CDR3 comprises 14 residues. V was cut by 0 bases and J by 2 bases, with 8 bases left in between. The germline V gene has CDR1 SGDLS and CDR2 YYNGEE. The DNA of the CDR3 is TGTGCCAGCAGCGTAGCTGCGGGGCAAGAGACCCAGTACTTC. This gives the protein CASSVAAGQETQYF.

This rearrangement joins TRBV11-2 to TRBJ2-3; D uncertain. Deletions cut 1 base from V and 1 base from J, with 12 bases between. This CDR3 has 16 amino acids. Per germline, CDR1 SGHAT and CDR2 FQNNGV. As DNA, the CDR3 is TGTGCCAGCAGCTTAGGTTCCGGAATTCGCACAGATACGCAGTATTTT. This translates into CASSLGSGIRTDTQYF.

The genes are TRBV20-1 and TRBJ2-3; D remains unclear. Germline CDR1 DFQATT, CDR2 SNEGSKA (reference sequence). The CDR3 is made up of 14 amino acids. V shed 6 bases and J shed 1 base, with 14 bases lying between them. CDR3: CSADTPDGTDTQYF. The DNA of the CDR3 is TGCAGTGCCGACACCCCCGACGGCACAGATACGCAGTATTTT.

The chain joins TRBV30 to TRBJ2-2, with 11 bases fitting TRBD2. Trimming at V came to 3 bases and at J to 5 bases, leaving 2 bases not matched to a gene. This CDR3 spans 14 amino acids. Germline CDR1 GTSNPN, CDR2 SVGIG (reference sequence). The CDR3 coding sequence is TGTGCCTGGAGCTTAGCGGGAGGGACCGGGGAGCTGTTTTTT. The encoded protein is CAWSLAGGTGELFF.

CDR3 sequence reads: CASSGTSGLFNEQFF. The CDR3 coding sequence is TGTGCCAGCAGTGGGACTAGCGGGCTTTTCAATGAGCAGTTCTTC. This chain links TRBV2 with TRBJ2-1, with TRBD2 matching over 11 bases. Germline assignment: CDR1 SNHLY and CDR2 FYNNEI. This CDR3 spans 15 amino acids. V shed 4 bases and J 6 bases; nucleotides not matched to a gene: 5.

V is TRBV4-2 and J is TRBJ2-1; 8 bases match TRBD2. Trimming at V came to 2 bases and at J to 4 bases, leaving 4 bases not matched to a gene. CDR1 is LGHNA and CDR2 is YNFKEQ in the germline V gene. The CDR3 is 15 residues long. CDR3: CASSQPGGGYNEQFF. The CDR3 nucleotides read TGTGCCAGCAGCCAACCCGGGGGGGGTTACAATGAGCAGTTCTTC.

The genes are TRBV6-2 or TRBV6-3 and TRBJ2-7; D is uncertain. The CDR3 runs to 12 residues. V was cut by 5 bases and J by 3 bases, with 8 bases left in between. The V gene's germline CDR1 is MNHEY and CDR2 SVGEGT. The CDR3 here is CASSDRLYEQYF. CDR3 DNA sequence: TGTGCCAGCAGTGACCGGCTCTACGAGCAGTACTTC.

This chain joins TRBV5-1 and TRBJ2-1; D possibly corresponds to TRBD2 (6 bases). Looked up from germline, CDR1 is SGHRS and CDR2 is YFSETQ. V was cut by 0 bases and J by 0 bases, with 10 bases left in between. The CDR3 has 16 amino acids. The CDR3 region is CASSLDVGSSYNEQFF. As DNA, the CDR3 is TGCGCCAGCAGCTTGGACGTCGGGAGCTCCTACAATGAGCAGTTCTTC.

The V and J genes are TRBV25-1 and TRBJ1-1, with 9 bases that match TRBD1. The CDR3 runs to 19 residues. In germline, CDR1 is MGHDK, CDR2 SYGVNS. J lost 0 bases, V lost 4 bases, and 15 bases had no gene match. The CDR3 sequence is CASSGLKGTGRFLNTEAFF. CDR3 nucleotides: TGTGCCAGCAGTGGCCTTAAAGGGACAGGGCGTTTCTTGAACACTGAAGCTTTCTTT.

Concerning this clonotype itself: Compared with germline, one end of the junction differs, possibly owing to a read error. The chain uses TRBV12-3 or TRBV12-4 and TRBJ2-1; 11 bases match TRBD2. The CDR3 loop spans 14 amino acids. The CDR3 DNA reads as TGTGCCAGCAGTGTAGCGGGAGGGTACAATGAGCAGTTCTTC. This sequence encodes CASSVAGGYNEQFF.

V and J are TRBV3-1 and TRBJ2-1; 8 nucleotides agree with TRBD2. CDR1 is LGHDT, CDR2 YNNKEL, per germline (reference sequence). The junction had 11 bases not matched to a gene; V was cut back by 4 bases and J by 0 bases. This CDR3 comprises 18 residues. The CDR3 nucleotides read TGTGCCAGCAGCCCAAGATATCCGGGAGGGAGCTCCTACAATGAGCAGTTCTTC. Encoded protein: CASSPRYPGGSSYNEQFF.

This chain uses TRBV21-1 with TRBJ1-5; TRBD1, the D gene given by the table, was not confirmed from the DNA. TRBV21-1 is marked as a pseudogene. The CDR3 loop spans 15 amino acids. The CDR3, as DNA: TGTGCCAGCAGCAAACATGGGACAGAAAATCAGCCCCAGCATTTT. This codes for CASSKHGTENQPQHF.

The gene calls are TRBV15 and TRBJ2-1; the D is unclear. Germline CDR1 and CDR2: LNHNV and YYDKDF (reference sequence). Between the trimmed V and J ends, which lost 8 bases and 6 bases, there was a span of 14 bases. The CDR3 has 13 residues. As DNA, the CDR3 is TGTGCCACCTCGCCTGGGCTCGGCAATGAGCAGTTCTTC. Protein sequence: CATSPGLGNEQFF.

The chain is built from TRBV4-3 and TRBJ2-2; D not certain. The CDR3 contains 14 residues. V was clipped by 1 base and J by 3 bases, with 6 bases between them. The germline V gene encodes CDR1 LGHNA and CDR2 YSLEER. The CDR3 is CASSQVRHTGELFF. DNA for the CDR3: TGCGCCAGCAGCCAAGTTAGACACACCGGGGAGCTGTTTTTT.